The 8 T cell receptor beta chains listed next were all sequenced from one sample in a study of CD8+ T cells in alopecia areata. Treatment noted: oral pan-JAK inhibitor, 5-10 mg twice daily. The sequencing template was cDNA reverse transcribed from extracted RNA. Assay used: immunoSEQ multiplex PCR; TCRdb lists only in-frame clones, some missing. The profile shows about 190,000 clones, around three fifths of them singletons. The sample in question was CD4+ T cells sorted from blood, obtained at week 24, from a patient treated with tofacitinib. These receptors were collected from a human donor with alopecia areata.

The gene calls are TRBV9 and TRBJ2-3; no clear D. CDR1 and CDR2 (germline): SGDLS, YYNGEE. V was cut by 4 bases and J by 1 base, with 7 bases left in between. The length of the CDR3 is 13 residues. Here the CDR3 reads CASSRTRTDTQYF. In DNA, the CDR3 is TGTGCCAGCAGCCGTACCCGCACAGATACGCAGTATTTT.

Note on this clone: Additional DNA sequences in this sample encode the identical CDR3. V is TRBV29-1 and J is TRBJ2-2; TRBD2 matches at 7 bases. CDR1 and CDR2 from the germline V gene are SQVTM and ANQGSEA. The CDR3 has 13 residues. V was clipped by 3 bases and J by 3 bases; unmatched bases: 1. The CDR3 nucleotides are TGCAGCGTTGACGGGGGGTACACCGGGGAGCTGTTTTTT. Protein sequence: CSVDGGYTGELFF.

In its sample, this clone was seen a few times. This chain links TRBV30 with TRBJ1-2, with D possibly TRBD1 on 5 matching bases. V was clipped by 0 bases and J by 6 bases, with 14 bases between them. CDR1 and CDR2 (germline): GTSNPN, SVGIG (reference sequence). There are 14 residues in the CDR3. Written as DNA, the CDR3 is TGTGCCTGGAGTGTTGGCGGGACTCGGAATGGCTACACCTTC. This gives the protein CAWSVGGTRNGYTF.

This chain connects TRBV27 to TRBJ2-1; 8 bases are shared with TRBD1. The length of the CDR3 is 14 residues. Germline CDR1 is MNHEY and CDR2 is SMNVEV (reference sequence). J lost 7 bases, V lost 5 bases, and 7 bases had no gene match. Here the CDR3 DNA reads TGTGCCAGCAGTCGGACAGGGTCCCGGAATGAGCAGTTCTTC. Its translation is CASSRTGSRNEQFF.

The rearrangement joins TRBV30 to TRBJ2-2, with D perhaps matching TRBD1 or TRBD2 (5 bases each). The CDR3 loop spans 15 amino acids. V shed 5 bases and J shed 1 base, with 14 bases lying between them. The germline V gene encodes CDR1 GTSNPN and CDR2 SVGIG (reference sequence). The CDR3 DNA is TGTGCCTGGGATCCCGGGACCGTGAACACCGGGGAGCTGTTTTTT. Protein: CAWDPGTVNTGELFF.

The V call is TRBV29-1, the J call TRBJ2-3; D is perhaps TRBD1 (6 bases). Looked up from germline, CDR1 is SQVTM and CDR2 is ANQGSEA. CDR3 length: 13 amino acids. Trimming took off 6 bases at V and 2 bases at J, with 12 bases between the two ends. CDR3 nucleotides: TGCAGCGTGAACAGGGCTCCCACAGATACGCAGTATTTT. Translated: CSVNRAPTDTQYF.

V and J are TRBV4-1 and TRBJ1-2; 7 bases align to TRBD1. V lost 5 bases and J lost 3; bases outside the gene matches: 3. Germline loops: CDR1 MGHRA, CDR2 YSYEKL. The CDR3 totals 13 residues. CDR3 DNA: TGCGCCAGCAGCGAACAGGGGTACTATGGCTACACCTTC. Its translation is CASSEQGYYGYTF.

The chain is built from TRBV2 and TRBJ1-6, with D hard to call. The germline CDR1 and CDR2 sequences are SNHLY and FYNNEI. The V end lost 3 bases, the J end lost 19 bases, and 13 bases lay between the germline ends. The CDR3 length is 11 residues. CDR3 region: CASSDGPANHF. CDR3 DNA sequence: TGTGCCAGCAGTGACGGGCCGGCGAATCACTTT.